The entry that follows covers one TCR beta chain sequence. One entry per CDR3 protein results from TCRdb running MiXCR on the 5' RACE reads. Here the sample spans roughly 620,000 distinct CDR3 sequences, more than 15% being singletons. This entry is derived from a study of T-cell memory formation after mild COVID-19. V shed 3 bases and J shed 1 base, with 11 bases lying between them. Germline V gene sequence: CDR1 SEHNR, CDR2 FQNEAQ (reference sequence). The CDR3 has 15 amino acids. This TCR was sampled from an adult woman who had mild COVID-19 (a few samples of this study predate the infection). Cell type and time point are not known. Sequenced: PBMCs or a T cell subset sorted from them (not recorded which). This chain uses TRBV7-9 with TRBJ2-3, with no clear D. The CDR3 sequence: CASSFPRRGTDTQYF. The CDR3 nucleotides are TGTGCCAGCAGCTTTCCCCGGCGCGGCACAGATACGCAGTATTTT.